Listed below are T cell receptor beta chains from one sample, sequenced in a study of beta chain features in type 1 diabetes. TCRdb's table, derived via immunoSEQ multiplex PCR, lists solely in-frame clones and lacks some. The repertoire holds roughly 140,000 clones, with roughly 50% as singletons. The sequencing sample was made of Tregs from blood. These receptors originate from a man between 18 and 35 years old in good health. Both conserved end residues are part of each CDR3. The D gene is left open where the match is weak. Expanded clones get a size class; other rows say once, few or many, or leave the size out.

cdr3_aa,cdr3_nt,v_call,clone_size,j_call,d_call
CASSNQVPTGELFF,TGTGCCAGCAGCAACCAGGTTCCCACCGGGGAGCTGTTTTTT,TRBV7-3,NA,TRBJ2-2,NA
CASSRDTLSVKYF,TGTGCCAGCAGCCGGGACACCCTAAGTGTGAAGTACTTC,TRBV5-8,NA,TRBJ2-7,NA
CASSESVDRAETDTQYF,TGTGCCAGCAGCGAATCAGTGGACAGGGCGGAGACAGATACGCAGTATTTT,TRBV21-1,few,TRBJ2-3,NA
CASSHGQPETYYGYTF,TGTGCCAGCAGTCACGGACAGCCGGAGACTTACTATGGCTACACCTTC,TRBV25-1,NA,TRBJ1-2,NA
CATTPGHYNSPLHF,TGTGCCACCACACCCGGACACTATAATTCACCCCTCCACTTT,TRBV19,few,TRBJ1-6,NA
CASSTMRDSPLHF,TGTGCCAGCAGCACTATGAGGGATTCACCCCTCCACTTT,TRBV27,NA,TRBJ1-6,NA
CASSQLAGAGIEQFF,TGTGCCAGCAGTCAACTAGCGGGGGCGGGTATTGAGCAGTTCTTC,TRBV7-3,NA,TRBJ2-1,TRBD2
CASSEAGHLGGKLFF,TGTGCCAGCAGTGAAGCTGGTCACTTAGGGGGAAAACTGTTTTTT,TRBV2,few,TRBJ1-4,NA
CASSWVASGRQFF,TGTGCCAGCAGTTGGGTGGCTAGCGGACGGCAGTTCTTC,TRBV27,NA,TRBJ2-1,TRBD2
CASSYSRITDTQYF,TGTGCCAGCAGTTACTCCAGGATAACAGATACGCAGTATTTT,TRBV6-5,few,TRBJ2-3,NA
CASSSQGIRNQPQHF,TGTGCCAGCAGCTCACAGGGGATTAGGAATCAGCCCCAGCATTTT,TRBV28,NA,TRBJ1-5,TRBD1
CAISESHLGGEQYF,TGTGCCATCAGTGAGTCCCACTTAGGAGGGGAGCAGTACTTC,TRBV10-3,once,TRBJ2-7,NA
CASSPTSGVGAEAFF,TGTGCCAGCTCACCAACATCGGGGGTTGGCGCTGAAGCTTTCTTT,TRBV18,few,TRBJ1-1,NA
CASSLPANTGELFF,TGTGCCAGCAGCTTACCAGCGAACACCGGGGAGCTGTTTTTT,TRBV7-3,NA,TRBJ2-2,NA
CASSQTVYEQYF,TGTGCCAGCAGCCAGACAGTCTACGAGCAGTACTTC,TRBV7-9,NA,TRBJ2-7,NA
CASSWTGSGANVLTF,TGTGCCAGCAGCTGGACAGGGTCCGGGGCCAACGTCCTGACTTTC,TRBV7-9,NA,TRBJ2-6,TRBD1
CASTKTGWAEAFF,TGTGCCAGCACTAAGACGGGTTGGGCTGAAGCTTTCTTT,TRBV6-5,NA,TRBJ1-1,NA
CASSFERQSYEQYF,TGTGCCAGCAGCTTTGAGCGTCAATCCTACGAGCAGTACTTC,TRBV7-2,NA,TRBJ2-7,NA
CASSPIRGLPYEQYF,TGTGCCAGCAGCCCCATCCGGGGGTTACCCTACGAGCAGTACTTC,TRBV7-9,NA,TRBJ2-7,NA
CASSRAGEFYEQYF,TGTGCCAGCAGCCGAGCGGGAGAGTTTTACGAGCAGTACTTC,TRBV7-9,NA,TRBJ2-7,TRBD2
CASSHLLTSEAFF,TGTGCCAGCAGTCACCTATTAACCTCTGAAGCTTTCTTT,TRBV28,NA,TRBJ1-1,NA
CAISEFGPGSYNEQFF,TGTGCCATCAGTGAGTTCGGGCCGGGGTCCTACAATGAGCAGTTCTTC,TRBV10-3,NA,TRBJ2-1,NA
CASSTWTSGATDTQYF,TGCGCCAGCAGCACCTGGACTAGCGGGGCCACAGATACGCAGTATTTT,TRBV5-1,few,TRBJ2-3,TRBD2
CASSSGSAGNTIYF,TGTGCCAGCAGCTCGGGGAGTGCTGGAAACACCATATATTTT,TRBV7-6,NA,TRBJ1-3,NA
CASSLAERTEAFF,TGTGCCAGCAGCTTGGCAGAGAGGACTGAAGCTTTCTTT,TRBV7-9,NA,TRBJ1-1,NA
CASSWDRAVQETQYF,TGTGCCAGCAGTTGGGACAGGGCGGTCCAAGAGACCCAGTACTTC,TRBV6-5,NA,TRBJ2-5,TRBD1
CASSEGQGVVYEKLFF,TGTGCCAGCAGTGAGGGACAGGGGGTTGTTTACGAAAAACTGTTTTTT,TRBV2,NA,TRBJ1-4,TRBD1
CASSQGPTWGTQETQYF,TGTGCCAGCAGCCAAGGTCCTACGTGGGGGACACAAGAGACCCAGTACTTC,TRBV14,few,TRBJ2-5,NA
CASSLHGTGNGETQYF,TGTGCCAGCAGCTTACATGGGACAGGGAACGGAGAGACCCAGTACTTC,TRBV7-2,few,TRBJ2-5,TRBD1
CASSYGRLVGETQYF,TGTGCCAGCAGTTACGGGAGGTTGGTGGGAGAGACCCAGTACTTC,TRBV6-6,NA,TRBJ2-5,NA
CAWSVLRGGYNEQFF,TGTGCCTGGAGTGTACTCCGGGGGGGCTACAATGAGCAGTTCTTC,TRBV30,NA,TRBJ2-1,TRBD2
CAISESGSRDTQYF,TGTGCCATCAGTGAGTCCGGGAGTAGGGATACGCAGTATTTT,TRBV10-3,NA,TRBJ2-3,NA
CASSQSRSGGGQEYF,TGTGCCAGCAGCCAGTCCCGGAGCGGGGGGGGCCAGGAGTATTTT,TRBV4-2,NA,TRBJ2-3,TRBD2
CASSVGQGDDNEQFF,TGTGCCAGTAGTGTTGGACAGGGGGACGACAATGAGCAGTTCTTC,TRBV19,NA,TRBJ2-1,TRBD1
CASSLGGTDTQYF,TGTGCCAGCAGCTTAGGAGGCACAGATACGCAGTATTTT,TRBV7-9,few,TRBJ2-3,NA
CSVVGAGYYEQYF,TGCAGCGTTGTCGGTGCAGGGTACTACGAGCAGTACTTC,TRBV29-1,few,TRBJ2-7,NA
CASSSGESNTIYF,TGTGCCAGCAGTTCGGGGGAGTCGAACACCATATATTTT,TRBV6-6,few,TRBJ1-3,NA
CASSRQMYNEQFF,TGTGCCAGCAGCCGACAGATGTACAATGAGCAGTTCTTC,TRBV7-2,NA,TRBJ2-1,NA
CASSIDHRGYEQYF,TGTGCCAGTAGTATAGACCACCGGGGCTACGAGCAGTACTTC,TRBV19,few,TRBJ2-7,NA
CASSLEADFRWNEQFF,TGTGCCAGCAGCCTCGAGGCGGACTTCCGTTGGAATGAGCAGTTCTTC,TRBV5-5,once,TRBJ2-1,NA
CASSKALIAGGTDTQYF,TGTGCCAGCAGCAAAGCGCTAATAGCGGGTGGCACAGATACGCAGTATTTT,TRBV21-1,few,TRBJ2-3,NA
CASSLSGRGLSGANVLTF,TGCGCCAGCAGTCTGTCGGGCAGGGGGCTTTCTGGGGCCAACGTCCTGACTTTC,TRBV4-1,once,TRBJ2-6,TRBD1
CASTHSGLTGNIQYF,TGTGCCAGCACCCACAGCGGACTAACCGGAAACATTCAGTACTTC,TRBV28,NA,TRBJ2-4,NA
CASSLLFSEQYF,TGCGCCAGCAGCCTCCTCTTTTCCGAGCAGTACTTC,TRBV5-1,NA,TRBJ2-7,NA
CASSSTGGKETQYF,TGTGCCAGCAGCTCGACAGGGGGCAAAGAGACCCAGTACTTC,TRBV7-3,NA,TRBJ2-5,TRBD1
CASSFPRGVANYGYTF,TGTGCCAGCAGCTTCCCGCGGGGGGTAGCTAACTATGGCTACACCTTC,TRBV7-9,NA,TRBJ1-2,NA
CASSVGTRGSYEQYF,TGTGCCAGCAGCGTAGGGACAAGGGGCTCCTACGAGCAGTACTTC,TRBV9,few,TRBJ2-7,NA
CASSRTSGSTDTQYF,TGCGCCAGCAGCCGGACTAGCGGGTCAACAGATACGCAGTATTTT,TRBV5-1,few,TRBJ2-3,TRBD2
CAWSRTGGWNQPQHF,TGTGCCTGGAGCCGGACCGGCGGGTGGAATCAGCCCCAGCATTTT,TRBV30,few,TRBJ1-5,NA
CASSPGLTYNYEQYF,TGTGCCAGCTCACCTGGACTAACCTACAACTACGAGCAGTACTTC,TRBV18,few,TRBJ2-7,NA
CASSVSGGAYEQYF,TGTGCCAGCAGCGTTAGCGGGGGGGCGTACGAGCAGTACTTC,TRBV7-3,NA,TRBJ2-7,TRBD2
CASSRGTSGGGAGTDTQYF,TGCGCCAGCAGCCGTGGGACTAGCGGGGGGGGCGCGGGCACAGATACGCAGTATTTT,TRBV5-1,NA,TRBJ2-3,TRBD2
CASSVVAGGGTEAFF,TGTGCCAGCAGCGTAGTCGCGGGAGGCGGCACTGAAGCTTTCTTT,TRBV9,NA,TRBJ1-1,NA
CASSLGSNRGYEQYF,TGTGCCAGCAGCTTAGGGTCGAACAGGGGATACGAGCAGTACTTC,TRBV7-2,few,TRBJ2-7,TRBD1
CASSPRGGAVYEQYF,TGTGCCAGTAGTCCCCGGGGGGGGGCAGTCTACGAGCAGTACTTC,TRBV19,NA,TRBJ2-7,TRBD2